This T cell receptor beta chain is from a study of blood T cell repertoires in COVID-19. Study in general: Sample material is recorded as cDNA or gDNA derived from T cells, B-cell-depleted T cells, or PBMCs.

The Seattle patients joined while their infection was active and were tracked longitudinally afterward. Only in-frame clones appear in the TCRdb table, and some are missing; sequencing was by immunoSEQ multiplex PCR. The data show a few hundred thousand clones, 89% seen once. With 5 bases clipped from V and 3 bases from J, the junction kept 14 bases outside the gene matches. The CDR3 runs to 18 residues. Per germline, CDR1 MNHEY and CDR2 SVGEGT. The rearrangement uses TRBV6-2 or TRBV6-3 and TRBJ2-2; TRBD1 agrees at 8 bases. The sequencing sample was made of peripheral blood. The sequence was collected from a woman younger than 45 with COVID-19, enrolled during active disease. CDR3 in DNA: TGTGCCAGCAGTAAACCGGGACAGGTGACGGGGGACACCGGGGAGCTGTTTTTT. This translates into CASSKPGQVTGDTGELFF.